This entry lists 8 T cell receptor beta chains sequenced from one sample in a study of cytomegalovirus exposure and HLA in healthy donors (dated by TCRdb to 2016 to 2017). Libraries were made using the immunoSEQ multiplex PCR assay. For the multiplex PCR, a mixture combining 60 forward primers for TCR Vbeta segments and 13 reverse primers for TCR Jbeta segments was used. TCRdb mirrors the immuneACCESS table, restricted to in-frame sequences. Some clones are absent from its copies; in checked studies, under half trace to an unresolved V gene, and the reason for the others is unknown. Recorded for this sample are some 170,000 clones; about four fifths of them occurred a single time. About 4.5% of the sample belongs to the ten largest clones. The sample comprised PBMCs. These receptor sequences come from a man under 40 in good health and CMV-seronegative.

As DNA, the CDR3 is TGTGCCAGCAGTTCCGCGGAAAACACCGGGGAGCTGTTTTTT. Translation: CASSSAENTGELFF. J is TRBJ2-2 and V is TRBV28; D call uncertain. Trimming removed 4 bases from V and 2 bases from J, with 8 bases in between. The CDR3 is 14 residues long. CDR1 is MDHEN, CDR2 SYDVKM, per germline.

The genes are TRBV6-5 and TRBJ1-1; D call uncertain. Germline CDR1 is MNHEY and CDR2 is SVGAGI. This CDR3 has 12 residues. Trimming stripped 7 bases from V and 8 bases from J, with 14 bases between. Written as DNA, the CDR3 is TGTGCCAGCACCGGACTGGAGGTAGAAGCTTTCTTT. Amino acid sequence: CASTGLEVEAFF.

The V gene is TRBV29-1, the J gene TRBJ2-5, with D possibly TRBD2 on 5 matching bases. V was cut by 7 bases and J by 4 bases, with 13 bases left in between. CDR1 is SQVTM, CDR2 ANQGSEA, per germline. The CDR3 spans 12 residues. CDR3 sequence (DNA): TGCAGCGCCCAGCGCGGGTCAGAGACCCAGTACTTC. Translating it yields CSAQRGSETQYF.

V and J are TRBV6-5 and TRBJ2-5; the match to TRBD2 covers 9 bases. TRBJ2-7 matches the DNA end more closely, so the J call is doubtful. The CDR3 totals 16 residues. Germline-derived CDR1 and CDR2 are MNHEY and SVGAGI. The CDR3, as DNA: TGTGCCAGCAGTTACTCCGGGACTAGCTCATCCTACGAGCAGTACTTC. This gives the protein CASSYSGTSSSYEQYF.

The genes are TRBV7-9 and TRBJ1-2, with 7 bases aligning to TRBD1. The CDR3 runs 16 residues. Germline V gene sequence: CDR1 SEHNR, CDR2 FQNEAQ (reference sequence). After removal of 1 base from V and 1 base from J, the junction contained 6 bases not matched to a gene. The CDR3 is CASSLGDRPVNYGYTF. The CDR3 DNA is TGTGCCAGCAGCTTAGGGGACAGACCGGTTAACTATGGCTACACCTTC. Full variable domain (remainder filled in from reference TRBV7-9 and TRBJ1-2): DTGVSQNPRHKITKRGQNVTFRCDPISEHNRLYWYRQTLGQGPEFLTYFQNEAQLEKSRLLSDRFSAERPKGSFSTLEIQRTEQGDSAMYLCASSLGDRPVNYGYTFGSGTRLTVV.

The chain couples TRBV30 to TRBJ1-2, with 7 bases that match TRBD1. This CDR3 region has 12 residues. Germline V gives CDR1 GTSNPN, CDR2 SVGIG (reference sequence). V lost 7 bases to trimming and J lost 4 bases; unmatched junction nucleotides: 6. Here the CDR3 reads CASNRGGYGYTF. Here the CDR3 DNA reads TGTGCCTCCAACAGGGGTGGCTATGGCTACACCTTC.

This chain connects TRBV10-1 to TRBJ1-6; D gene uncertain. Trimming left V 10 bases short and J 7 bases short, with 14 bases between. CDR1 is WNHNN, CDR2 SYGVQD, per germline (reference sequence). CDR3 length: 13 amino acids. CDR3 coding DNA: TGCGCCACCTCATACGGGGTGAATTCACCCCTCCACTTT. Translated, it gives CATSYGVNSPLHF.

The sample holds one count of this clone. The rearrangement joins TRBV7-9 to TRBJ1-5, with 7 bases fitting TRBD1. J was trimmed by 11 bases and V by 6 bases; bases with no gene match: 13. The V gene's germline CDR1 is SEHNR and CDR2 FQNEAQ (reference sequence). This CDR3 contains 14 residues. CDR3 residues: CASSSGYGTAAQHF. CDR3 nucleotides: TGTGCCAGCAGTTCAGGCTACGGGACAGCGGCCCAGCATTTT.